This is a list of T cell receptor beta chains from one sample in a study of T cells in Graves' hyperthyroidism and ophthalmopathy. TCRdb called the multiplex PCR reads again in MiXCR, with one record for every CDR3 protein. This sample carries more than 500,000 distinct CDR3 sequences, roughly 14% of them seen once, and the ten largest clones take around 4.1%. The sample was blood. Receptors were obtained from a woman aged 40 to 55 with Graves' ophthalmopathy. The CDR3 runs from the conserved cysteine through the conserved F or W. Fields, in order: CDR3 protein, CDR3 DNA, clone size, D gene, J gene, V gene. The D gene is left open where the match is weak. The size field is filled for only some rows; it gives once, few, many or a size class.

CASSFSSGDTEAFF | TGCGCCAGCAGCTTTAGTTCAGGGGACACTGAAGCTTTCTTT | many | - | TRBJ1-1 | TRBV5-1
CASIIGGFGEPQHF | TGTGCCAGCATAATAGGAGGGTTCGGGGAGCCCCAGCATTTT | few | - | TRBJ1-5 | TRBV28
CASSYDTGTGRFYGYTF | TGTGCCAGCAGTTACGACACAGGGACAGGGCGCTTCTATGGCTACACCTTC | many | TRBD1 | TRBJ1-2 | TRBV6-5
CASRSTGTYYGYTF | TGTGCCAGCAGATCAACAGGGACATACTATGGCTACACCTTC | many | - | TRBJ1-2 | TRBV28
CSAVGPVQETQYF | TGCAGTGCTGTAGGACCAGTACAAGAGACCCAGTACTTC | many | - | TRBJ2-5 | TRBV20-1
CASTVAAGHSYEQYF | TGTGCCAGCACCGTAGCGGCAGGGCACTCCTACGAGCAGTACTTC | - | - | TRBJ2-7 | TRBV6-1
CASSGRVLFTGELFF | TGTGCCAGCAGTGGGAGGGTTCTGTTCACCGGGGAGCTGTTTTTT | - | - | TRBJ2-2 | TRBV6-1
CASSLATGNTEAFF | TGTGCCAGCAGCTTAGCCACAGGGAACACTGAAGCTTTCTTT | many | - | TRBJ1-1 | TRBV7-2
CASSYSWGPNTEAFF | TGTGCCAGCAGTTACTCGTGGGGCCCAAACACTGAAGCTTTCTTT | many | - | TRBJ1-1 | TRBV6-5
CASSQTGTGRREQYF | TGTGCCAGCAGTCAGACCGGGACAGGCCGTAGAGAGCAGTACTTC | - | TRBD1 | TRBJ2-7 | TRBV28
CASSDGLAGEPEQYF | TGTGCCAGCAGTGACGGACTAGCGGGAGAACCCGAGCAGTACTTC | - | TRBD2 | TRBJ2-7 | TRBV6-2/TRBV6-3
CASSRTSAYEQYF | TGTGCCAGCAGTCGGACTAGCGCCTACGAGCAGTACTTC | many | TRBD2 | TRBJ2-7 | TRBV7-9
CAITATSSGEQYF | TGTGCCATCACCGCGACTAGTTCGGGGGAGCAGTACTTC | many | - | TRBJ2-7 | TRBV10-3
CASSVGTGDMNTEAFF | TGTGCCAGCAGCGTAGGGACAGGGGATATGAACACTGAAGCTTTCTTT | few | TRBD1 | TRBJ1-1 | TRBV9
CSAIRGLGTEAFF | TGCAGTGCTATTAGGGGGCTCGGTACTGAAGCTTTCTTT | many | TRBD1 | TRBJ1-1 | TRBV20-1
CASSLRATEAFF | TGTGCCAGCTCCCTGAGGGCCACTGAAGCTTTCTTT | many | - | TRBJ1-1 | TRBV12-3/TRBV12-4